The clone carrying this TCR beta chain has ten or more counts. Antigen unknown. TCRdb fed the reads into MiXCR, producing one record per CDR3 protein. The sample carries about 130,000 distinct CDR3 sequences, 24% recorded once. The source of the sample is a study of T cell repertoires in cytomegalovirus infection. Study overall: CMV infection plus the matching HLA type was flagged by public TCR beta signatures. Study-wide findings and caveats: Frequencies of public TCR beta families were cumulated, and this identified carriers of CMV plus the relevant HLA. Ex vivo responses were dominated by HLA-C-restricted CMV-specific TCR beta clonotypes.

The CDR3 has 14 residues. Trimming pared 7 bases from V and 6 bases from J, leaving 15 bases between. Germline CDR1 and CDR2: SGHTA and FQGNSA. The sequence derives from a human donor in good health (CMV status not recorded). Some clones in this sample may be carry-over from other donors' samples. Sequenced sample: PBMCs, sequenced either directly or after in vitro stimulation (not recorded which). The J gene is TRBJ2-2, the V gene TRBV7-2, with D perhaps TRBD2 (6 bases). The CDR3 sequence: CASTRDWGSGELFF. CDR3 DNA: TGTGCCAGCACCCGGGACTGGGGCTCCGGGGAGCTGTTTTTT.